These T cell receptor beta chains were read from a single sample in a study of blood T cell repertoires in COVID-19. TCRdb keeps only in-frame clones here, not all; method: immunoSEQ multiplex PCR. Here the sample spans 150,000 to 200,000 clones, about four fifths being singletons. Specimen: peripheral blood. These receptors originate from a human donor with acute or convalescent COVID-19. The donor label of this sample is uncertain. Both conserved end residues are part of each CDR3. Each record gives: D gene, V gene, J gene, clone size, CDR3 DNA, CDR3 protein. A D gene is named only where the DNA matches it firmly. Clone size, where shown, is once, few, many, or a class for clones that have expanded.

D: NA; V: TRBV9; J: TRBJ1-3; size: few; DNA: TGTGCCAGCAGCAAAGGCGGGACTAACTCCGGAAACACCATATATTTT; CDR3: CASSKGGTNSGNTIYF
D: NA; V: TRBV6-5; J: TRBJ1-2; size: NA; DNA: TGTGCCAGGGGGGGAGGCAGGCTGGCTAACTATGGCTACACCTTC; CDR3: CARGGGRLANYGYTF
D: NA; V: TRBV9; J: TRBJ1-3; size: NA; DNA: TGTGCCAGCAGCGTAGGGCCTGGAAACACCATATATTTT; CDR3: CASSVGPGNTIYF
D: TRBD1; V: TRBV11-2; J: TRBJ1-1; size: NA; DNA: TGTGCCAGCAGCACTCGACAGGGGGCGCTCACTGAAGCTTTCTTT; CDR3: CASSTRQGALTEAFF
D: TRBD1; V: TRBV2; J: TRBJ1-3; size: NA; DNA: TGTGCCAGCAGGGACAGGAGCTCTGGAAACACCATATATTTT; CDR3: CASRDRSSGNTIYF
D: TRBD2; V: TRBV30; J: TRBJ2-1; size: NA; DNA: TGTGCCTCTACCCTAGCGGAACTATACAATGAGCAGTTCTTC; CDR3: CASTLAELYNEQFF
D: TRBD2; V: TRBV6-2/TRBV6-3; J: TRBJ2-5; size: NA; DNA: TGTGCCAGCAGTTGGGGACTAGCGGGCAGATCAGAGACCCAGTACTTC; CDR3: CASSWGLAGRSETQYF
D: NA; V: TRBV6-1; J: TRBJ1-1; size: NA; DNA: TGTGCCAGCAGAACTGGACAGTTGAACACTGAAGCTTTCTTT; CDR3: CASRTGQLNTEAFF
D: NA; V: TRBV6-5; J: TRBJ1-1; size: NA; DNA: TGTGCCAGCAGTTACTCGAAACGGGCGGGGTACACTGAAGCTTTCTTT; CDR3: CASSYSKRAGYTEAFF
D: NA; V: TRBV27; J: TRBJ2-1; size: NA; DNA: TGTGCCAGCCGCTCCCCCGGGCGGGGGCGGAATGAGCAGTTCTTC; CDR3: CASRSPGRGRNEQFF
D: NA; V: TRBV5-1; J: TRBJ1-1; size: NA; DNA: TGCGCCAGCAGCTTGGGGGGCGGAAACACTGAAGCTTTCTTT; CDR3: CASSLGGGNTEAFF
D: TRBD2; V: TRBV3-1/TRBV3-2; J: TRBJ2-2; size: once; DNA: TGTGCCAGCAGCCAAGATGCAGGACTAGCGGGGGGCACCGGGGAGCTGTTTTTT; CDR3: CASSQDAGLAGGTGELFF
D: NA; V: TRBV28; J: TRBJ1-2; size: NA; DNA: TGTGCCAGCAGTGCAGGGGAGAGTGGCTACACCTTC; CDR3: CASSAGESGYTF
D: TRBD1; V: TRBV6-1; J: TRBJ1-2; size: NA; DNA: TGTGCCAGCAGTGAGCTGCAGGGGGTCGACTATGGCTACACCTTC; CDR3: CASSELQGVDYGYTF
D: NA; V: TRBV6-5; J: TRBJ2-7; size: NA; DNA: TGTGCCAGCAGTCTTGGGCCCAGGGGCTACGAGCAGTACTTC; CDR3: CASSLGPRGYEQYF
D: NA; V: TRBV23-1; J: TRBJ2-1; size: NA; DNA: TGCGCCAGCAGTCACCGGGACAACAATGAGCAGTTCTTC; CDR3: CASSHRDNNEQFF
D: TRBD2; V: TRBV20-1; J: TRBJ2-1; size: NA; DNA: TGCAGTGCCTCGCGGGAGAAGCAGTTCTTC; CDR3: CSASREKQFF
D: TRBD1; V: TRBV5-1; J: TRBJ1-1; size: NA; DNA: TGCGCCAGCAGCATTACAGGGGGCGCCGGCACTGAAGCTTTCTTT; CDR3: CASSITGGAGTEAFF
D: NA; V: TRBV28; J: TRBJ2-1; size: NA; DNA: TGTGCCAGCAGCTCAGGGGTTTTTCAGTTCTTC; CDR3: CASSSGVFQFF
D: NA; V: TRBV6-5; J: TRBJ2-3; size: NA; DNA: TGTGCCAGCAGTTTTTCGAGGGCGATTTATGATACGCAGTATTTT; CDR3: CASSFSRAIYDTQYF
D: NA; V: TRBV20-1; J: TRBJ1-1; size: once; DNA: TGCAGTGCACGAGGAGACACTGAAGCTTTCTTT; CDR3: CSARGDTEAFF
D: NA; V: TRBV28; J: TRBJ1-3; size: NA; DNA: TGTGCCAGCAGTTTTGTCAGGGAATTCTCTGGAAACACCATATATTTT; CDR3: CASSFVREFSGNTIYF
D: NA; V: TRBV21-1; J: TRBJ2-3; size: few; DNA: TGTGCCAGCAGCAAAGCGCTACTACGAGTCCTGGTGGATACGCAGTATTTT; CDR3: CASSKALLRVLVDTQYF
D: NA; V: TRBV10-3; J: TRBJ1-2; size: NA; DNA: TGTGCCATCAGTACGACAGACTATGGCTACACCTTC; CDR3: CAISTTDYGYTF
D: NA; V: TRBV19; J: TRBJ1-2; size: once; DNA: TGTGCCAGTAGTATGGGCCAGGGCCGTGGCTACACCTTC; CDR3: CASSMGQGRGYTF
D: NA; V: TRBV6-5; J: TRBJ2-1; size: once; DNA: TGTGCCAGCAGTTACCTCGCGGGGGCCCCTTACAATGAGCAGTTCTTC; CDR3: CASSYLAGAPYNEQFF
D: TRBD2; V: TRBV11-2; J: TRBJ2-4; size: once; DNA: TGTGCCAGCAGCCCCAGGGAGGGTATGAGTCCACTGGCCAAAAACATTCAGTACTTC; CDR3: CASSPREGMSPLAKNIQYF
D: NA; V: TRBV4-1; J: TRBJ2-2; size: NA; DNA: TGCGCCAGCAGCCAAGTCGGGCAGGGGAACACCGGGGAGCTGTTTTTT; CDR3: CASSQVGQGNTGELFF
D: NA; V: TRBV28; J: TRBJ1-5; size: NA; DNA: TGTGCCAGCAGCCGAAACCCCGGGGAGCCCCAGCATTTT; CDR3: CASSRNPGEPQHF